The 24 T cell receptor beta chains listed next were all sequenced from one sample in a study of T-cell reconstitution after alpha-beta-depleted transplantation in children. Researchers prepared the TCRbeta library using unique molecular identifiers, the study reports. TCRdb re-derived calls from the PCR reads in MiXCR, one entry per CDR3 protein. The sample lists about 900,000 distinct CDR3 sequences; about 31% were seen once. The material sequenced was PBMCs, mostly from graft donor cells, taken 360 days after TCRalphabeta/CD19-depleted stem cell transplant. The receptors originated from a boy under two years old who had a stem cell transplant for SCID, so the T cells may come from the graft donor.

The J gene is TRBJ2-3, the V gene TRBV5-1; 8 positions agree with TRBD1. Germline assignment: CDR1 SGHRS and CDR2 YFSETQ. The CDR3 is 15 amino acids. V lost 4 bases, J lost 6 bases, and 10 bases stayed unmatched. CDR3 region: CASSRRDRRADTQYF. DNA for the CDR3: TGCGCCAGCAGCAGAAGGGACAGGCGGGCCGATACGCAGTATTTT. The full variable domain, with the rest looked up from reference TRBV5-1 and TRBJ2-3, is KAGVTQTPRYLIKTRGQQVTLSCSPISGHRSVSWYQQTPGQGLQFLFEYFSETQRNKGNFPGRFSGRQFSNSRSEMNVSTLELGDSALYLCASSRRDRRADTQYFGPGTRLTVL.

V is TRBV20-1 and J is TRBJ2-7; D might be TRBD2 (7 bases). The CDR3 sequence is 13 residues long. Per the germline V gene, CDR1 is DFQATT and CDR2 is SNEGSKA (reference sequence). The germline V and J ends were trimmed by 0 bases and 6 bases, with 12 bases remaining between them. The CDR3 region is CSARDWGGPEQYF. The DNA of the CDR3 is TGCAGTGCTAGAGATTGGGGGGGCCCCGAGCAGTACTTC.

The genes are TRBV29-1 and TRBJ2-5; D may match TRBD1 or TRBD2 (5 bases each). The CDR3 covers 12 residues. Germline-derived CDR1 and CDR2 are SQVTM and ANQGSEA. The germline V and J ends were trimmed by 5 bases and 7 bases, with 14 bases remaining between them. DNA for the CDR3: TGCAGCGTTATGAGGGACCTGGGGACCCAGTACTTC. The encoded protein is CSVMRDLGTQYF.

This clonotype was found many times. The rearrangement links TRBV18 to TRBJ2-1, with TRBD1 matching 9 bases. Trimming cost V 3 bases and J 7 bases; bases outside gene matches: 4. The length of the CDR3 is 14 residues. Germline V gene lookup returns CDR1 KGHSH and CDR2 LQKENI. CDR3 nucleotide sequence: TGTGCCAGCTCACCCGGGACAGGGAGGAATGAGCAGTTCTTC. Translated: CASSPGTGRNEQFF.

This clonotype was detected a few times. V gene TRBV7-3 combines with J gene TRBJ2-4; D is ambiguous. This CDR3 spans 17 amino acids. V gave up 1 base and J gave up 1 base, with 14 bases separating them. Per germline, CDR1 SGHTA and CDR2 FQGTGA. DNA for the CDR3: TGTGCCAGCAGCTTAAAAGAGGTGGTGTATGCCAAAAACATTCAGTACTTC. Encoded protein: CASSLKEVVYAKNIQYF.

This clonotype came up a few times. The chain carries TRBV5-8 and TRBJ2-1; D not resolved. The CDR3 loop spans 11 amino acids. Germline V gene lookup returns CDR1 SGHTS and CDR2 YDEGEE. The V and J ends lost 1 base and 14 bases respectively, with 10 bases between them. The CDR3 region is CASSLSMGKFF. The CDR3 nucleotides read TGTGCCAGCAGCTTGTCTATGGGGAAGTTCTTC.

The V and J genes are TRBV7-2 and TRBJ2-7; D is unresolved. This CDR3 region has 12 residues. Looked up from germline, CDR1 is SGHTA and CDR2 is FQGNSA. V dropped 4 bases and J dropped 11 bases, with 15 bases sitting between them. CDR3 sequence: CASSSPTKPKYF. The CDR3 DNA is TGTGCCAGCAGCTCCCCCACAAAACCCAAGTACTTC.

A few counts support this clonotype. DNA for the CDR3: TGCAGCGTTGGCCAAGGGTGGGGCTACACCTTC. Residues: CSVGQGWGYTF. The chain uses TRBV29-1 and TRBJ1-2; D is undetermined. The CDR3 has 11 residues. The germline V and J ends were trimmed by 4 bases and 8 bases, with 11 bases remaining between them. Germline CDR1 is SQVTM and CDR2 is ANQGSEA.

The V and J genes are TRBV12-3 or TRBV12-4 and TRBJ1-3; 9 nucleotides line up with TRBD1. The CDR3 sequence is 14 residues long. V shed 4 bases and J 5 bases; nucleotides not matched to a gene: 3. In DNA, the CDR3 is TGTGCCAGCAGTTCCGGGACAGGGAGAAACACCATATATTTT. Protein: CASSSGTGRNTIYF.

The chain has TRBV7-6 and TRBJ2-1; D ambiguous. This CDR3 has 16 residues. V was pared by 4 bases and J by 2 bases, with 15 bases between. CDR1 and CDR2 (germline): SGHVS, FNYEAQ. CDR3 bases: TGTGCCAGCAGCTCGTTTGGTGAGACTGCCTACAATGAGCAGTTCTTC. Translating it yields CASSSFGETAYNEQFF.

The rearrangement uses TRBV12-3 or TRBV12-4 and TRBJ1-2; 10 bases match TRBD1. The CDR3 consists of 16 residues. With 5 bases clipped from V and 4 bases from J, the junction kept 10 bases outside the gene matches. The CDR3 sequence is CASSQGTGVLPYGYTF. CDR3 bases: TGTGCCAGCAGTCAAGGGACAGGGGTCCTTCCCTATGGCTACACCTTC.

This clonotype was seen at least ten times. The rearrangement joins TRBV7-2 to TRBJ2-5; D call uncertain. Trimming stripped 0 bases from V and 4 bases from J, with 6 bases between. CDR1 and CDR2 (germline): SGHTA, FQGNSA. The CDR3 consists of 13 residues. The CDR3 protein is CASSLARGETQYF. In nucleotides, the CDR3 is TGTGCCAGCAGCTTAGCGCGCGGAGAGACCCAGTACTTC.

This clonotype is a singleton in its sample. This chain joins TRBV7-7 and TRBJ1-3; 12 bases are a match to TRBD1. CDR3 size: 15 residues. CDR1 and CDR2 from the germline V gene are SSHAT and FNYEAQ (reference sequence). V was pared by 5 bases and J by 9 bases, with 8 bases of the junction left unmatched. The CDR3 reads CASSTGTGGRGTIYF. Written as DNA, the CDR3 is TGTGCCAGCAGCACCGGGACAGGGGGCCGGGGCACCATATATTTT. Filled out from reference TRBV7-7 and TRBJ1-3, the complete variable domain reads GAGVSQSPRYKVTKRGQDVTLRCDPISSHATLYWYQQALGQGPEFLTYFNYEAQPDKSGLPSDRFSAERPEGSISTLTIQRTEQRDSAMYRCASSTGTGGRGTIYFGEGSWLTVV.

J is TRBJ2-1 and V is TRBV12-3 or TRBV12-4, with 16 positions matching TRBD2. V lost 6 bases to trimming and J lost 2 bases; unmatched junction nucleotides: 10. CDR3 length: 19 amino acids. CDR3 loop: CASSPRGLAGGRTYNEQFF. For the CDR3, the DNA is TGTGCCAGCAGCCCCCGGGGACTAGCGGGGGGGAGGACCTACAATGAGCAGTTCTTC.

This chain uses TRBV19 with TRBJ2-1; 10 bases agree with TRBD2. The trim removed 5 bases at V and 15 bases at J, leaving 13 bases unmatched. This CDR3 has 14 residues. Germline CDR1 and CDR2: LNHDA and SQIVND (reference sequence). The CDR3 DNA follows: TGTGCCAGTAGTCCCCCGGGAGCGGGGGGGTTTGGGTTCTTC. Amino acid sequence: CASSPPGAGGFGFF.

This clonotype was seen more than once but under ten times. The V gene is TRBV24-1, the J gene TRBJ2-7; TRBD2 matches 7 bases. With V trimmed by 0 bases and J by 3 bases, 4 bases remained unmatched. The CDR3 contains 15 residues. CDR1 and CDR2 from the germline V gene are KGHDR and SFDVKD. CDR3 residues: CATSDLASGDYEQYF. CDR3 coding DNA: TGTGCCACCAGTGATTTGGCGAGCGGGGACTACGAGCAGTACTTC.

This chain joins TRBV5-1 and TRBJ2-6; TRBD1 aligns across 7 bases. Germline-derived CDR1 and CDR2 are SGHRS and YFSETQ. Trimming took 3 bases from V and 0 from J; bases not matched to a gene: 9. The CDR3 contains 18 residues. The CDR3 DNA reads as TGCGCCAGCAGCTCTGGGACAGCAACACTCTCTGGGGCCAACGTCCTGACTTTC. This encodes CASSSGTATLSGANVLTF.

This clonotype was observed a few times. V is TRBV20-1 and J is TRBJ2-1; 7 nucleotides match TRBD2. This CDR3 comprises 14 residues. Germline V gene sequence: CDR1 DFQATT, CDR2 SNEGSKA (reference sequence). V dropped 7 bases and J dropped 8; count of bases not matched to a gene: 14. The CDR3 sequence is CSVSFSRSGYEQFF. The CDR3, as DNA: TGCAGTGTTTCATTTAGCCGTAGCGGGTATGAGCAGTTCTTC.

CDR3 sequence reads: CASRRTGGVATNEKLFF. The CDR3 DNA reads as TGTGCCAGCCGTCGGACAGGGGGGGTTGCAACTAATGAAAAACTGTTTTTT. The V gene is TRBV6-1, the J gene TRBJ1-4, with 10 bases fitting TRBD1. CDR3 length: 17 residues. V shed 8 bases and J 0 bases; nucleotides not matched to a gene: 9. CDR1 and CDR2 from the germline V gene are MNHNS and SASEGT.

There are a few counts of this clonotype. The chain links TRBV12-3 or TRBV12-4 to TRBJ1-5; 9 positions match TRBD1. Germline trimming cut 1 base from V and 6 bases from J; bases unmatched to any gene: 4. This CDR3 has 15 residues. CDR3 nucleotide sequence: TGTGCCAGCAGTTTAGAGCGACAGGGGGGTCAGCCCCAGCATTTT. Translation: CASSLERQGGQPQHF.

This clonotype was seen a handful of times. The chain uses TRBV15 and TRBJ2-5, with TRBD2 matching 9 bases. The germline CDR1 and CDR2 sequences are LNHNV and YYDKDF (reference sequence). CDR3 length: 17 amino acids. V lost 1 base to trimming and J lost 0 bases; unmatched junction nucleotides: 6. CDR3 coding DNA: TGTGCCACCAGCAGAGGTACTAGCGGGCTCTACCAAGAGACCCAGTACTTC. Protein: CATSRGTSGLYQETQYF.

The chain combines TRBV12-3 or TRBV12-4 with TRBJ2-7; the match to TRBD2 covers 16 bases. The CDR3 has 15 residues. Trimming removed 6 bases from V and 6 bases from J; junction bases left unmatched: 5. Written as DNA, the CDR3 is TGTGCCAGCAGGGGGGGACTAGCGGGGGGGCCCGAGCAGTACTTC. It encodes CASRGGLAGGPEQYF.

V is TRBV5-1 and J is TRBJ2-1, with D tentatively TRBD2 (5 bases). The CDR3 has 15 residues. The germline V gene has CDR1 SGHRS and CDR2 YFSETQ. Trimming cost V 0 bases and J 5 bases, with 12 bases left between them. CDR3 nucleotide sequence: TGCGCCAGCAGCTTGGGGACTTTACTCAACAATGAGCAGTTCTTC. Encoded protein: CASSLGTLLNNEQFF.

This clonotype has only a few counts. The rearrangement joins TRBV12-3 or TRBV12-4 to TRBJ1-5, with D possibly being TRBD1 (5 bases). This CDR3 contains 15 residues. V was pared by 3 bases and J by 2 bases, with 11 bases between. Here the CDR3 reads CASSFVQGGNQPQHF. In nucleotides, the CDR3 is TGTGCCAGCAGTTTCGTCCAGGGCGGCAATCAGCCCCAGCATTTT.